This T cell receptor (beta chain) was sequenced during a study of T cells in Graves' hyperthyroidism and ophthalmopathy. Germline-derived CDR1 and CDR2 are SGDLS and YYNGEE. The ends lost 3 bases at V and 0 bases at J; junction bases unmatched: 5. This CDR3 comprises 15 residues. The sample holds a few counts of this clonotype. RNA transcripts gave rise to amplified TCR beta CDR3 regions. The HTBI primer set served for first-round RT-PCR of the TCR CDR3. MiXCR was run by TCRdb on the multiplex PCR reads, yielding one entry per CDR3 protein. The sample contains about 560,000 distinct CDR3 sequences, 46% of which appear only once.

This TCR was sampled from a woman younger than 35 with Graves' hyperthyroidism. The sample was peripheral blood or thyroid tissue (not recorded which). V usage is TRBV9 and J usage is TRBJ1-1; 7 positions match TRBD1. CDR3 amino acids: CASSATGQMNTEAFF. The CDR3 bases are TGTGCCAGCAGCGCCACGGGACAGATGAACACTGAAGCTTTCTTT.